This T cell receptor (beta chain) was retrieved from a study of CD8+ T cells in alopecia areata. In regard to this clone: Its antigen is currently unknown. One end of the junction does not line up with germline, which may come from a read error.

As to treatment: oral pan-JAK inhibitor, 5-10 mg twice daily. Separation by sorting yielded CD4+ and CD8+ T cells from PBMCs. The germline V gene encodes CDR1 SGHDN and CDR2 FVKESK. The length of the CDR3 is 13 residues. Extracted from the samples, RNA was reverse transcribed into cDNA to serve as the sequencing template. Sequencing used immunoSEQ multiplex PCR; TCRdb keeps in-frame clones, though not all of them. The table shows about 190,000 clones, with 60% occurring only once. Findings of the study overall: Scalp samples also yield sequences from resident alphabeta T cells of normal skin. In scalp, tofacitinib significantly decreased clonality and expanded CD8+ clones among the top 100. Higher clonality was seen in lesional scalp than in normal scalp, especially in alopecia totalis/universalis.

V is TRBV14 and J is TRBJ2-7; D is undetermined. The source was CD4+ T cells sorted from blood, collected at week 4, from a patient treated with tofacitinib. This receptor was taken from a human donor with alopecia areata. The CDR3 DNA sequence: TGTGCCAGCAGCCAAGACTTTTCCTCCGAGCAGTACTTC. Protein: CASSQDFSSEQYF.